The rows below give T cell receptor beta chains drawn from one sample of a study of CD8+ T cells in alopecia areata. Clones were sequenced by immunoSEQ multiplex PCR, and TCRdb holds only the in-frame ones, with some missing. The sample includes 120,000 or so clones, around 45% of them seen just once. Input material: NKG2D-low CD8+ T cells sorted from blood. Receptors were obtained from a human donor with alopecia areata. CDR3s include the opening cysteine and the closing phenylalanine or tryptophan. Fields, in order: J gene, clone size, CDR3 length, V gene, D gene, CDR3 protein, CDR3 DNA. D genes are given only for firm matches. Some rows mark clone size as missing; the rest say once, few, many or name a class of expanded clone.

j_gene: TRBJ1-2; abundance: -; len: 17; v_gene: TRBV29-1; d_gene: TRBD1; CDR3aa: CSVEGGTGWMLNYGYTF; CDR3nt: TGCAGCGTTGAAGGCGGGACAGGGTGGATGTTGAACTATGGCTACACCTTC
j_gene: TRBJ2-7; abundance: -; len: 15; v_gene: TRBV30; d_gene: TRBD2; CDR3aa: CAWENGLAAGLEQYF; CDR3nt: TGTGCCTGGGAGAACGGGCTAGCGGCGGGTCTCGAGCAGTACTTC
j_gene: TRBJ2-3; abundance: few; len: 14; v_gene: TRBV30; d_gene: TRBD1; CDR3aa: CALGQGARTDTQYF; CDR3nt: TGTGCCTTGGGCCAGGGGGCTCGCACAGATACGCAGTATTTT
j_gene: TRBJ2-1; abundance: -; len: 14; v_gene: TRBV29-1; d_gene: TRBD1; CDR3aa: CSVEDPDRGNEQFF; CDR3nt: TGCAGCGTTGAAGATCCGGACAGGGGAAATGAGCAGTTCTTC
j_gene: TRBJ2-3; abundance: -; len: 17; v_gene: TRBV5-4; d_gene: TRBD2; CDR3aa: CASSFELAEEFTDTQYF; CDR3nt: TGTGCCAGCAGCTTCGAACTAGCGGAGGAATTCACAGATACGCAGTATTTT
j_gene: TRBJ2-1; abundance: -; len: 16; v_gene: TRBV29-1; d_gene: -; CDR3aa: CSVLHYSGGTPGEQFF; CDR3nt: TGCAGCGTTCTGCATTATTCGGGCGGGACCCCGGGTGAGCAGTTCTTC
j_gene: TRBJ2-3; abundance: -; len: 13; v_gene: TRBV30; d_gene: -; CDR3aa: CAWSVLGTDTQYF; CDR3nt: TGTGCCTGGAGTGTACTAGGGACAGATACGCAGTATTTT
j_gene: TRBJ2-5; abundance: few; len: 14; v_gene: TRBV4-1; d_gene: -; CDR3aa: CASSRPGQGGGLNF; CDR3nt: TGCGCCAGCAGCCGGCCGGGGCAGGGAGGAGGGCTAAACTTC
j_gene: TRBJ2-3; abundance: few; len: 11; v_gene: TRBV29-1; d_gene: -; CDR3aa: CSAAGSDTQYF; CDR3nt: TGCAGCGCTGCAGGATCCGATACGCAGTATTTT
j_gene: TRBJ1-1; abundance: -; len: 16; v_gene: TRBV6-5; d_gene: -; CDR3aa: CASSYSSEGGGVEAFF; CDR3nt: TGTGCCAGCAGTTACTCCTCCGAGGGCGGTGGGGTTGAAGCTTTCTTT
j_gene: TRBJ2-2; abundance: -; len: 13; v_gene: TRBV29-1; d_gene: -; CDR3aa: CGVRIANTGELFF; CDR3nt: TGCGGGGTTAGGATCGCGAACACCGGGGAGCTGTTTTTT
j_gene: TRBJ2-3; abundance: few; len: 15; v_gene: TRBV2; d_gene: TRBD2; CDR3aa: CASSGGGSGTDTQYF; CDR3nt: TGTGCCAGCAGTGGGGGCGGGAGCGGAACAGATACGCAGTATTTT
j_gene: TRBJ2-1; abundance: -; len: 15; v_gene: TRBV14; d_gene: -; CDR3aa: CASSQDDLELYEQFF; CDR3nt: TGTGCCAGCAGCCAAGATGATTTGGAATTGTATGAGCAGTTCTTC
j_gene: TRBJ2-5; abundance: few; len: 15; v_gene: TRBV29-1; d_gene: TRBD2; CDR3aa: CSVNLRLAGVETQYF; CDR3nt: TGCAGCGTCAACCTAAGACTAGCGGGAGTAGAGACCCAGTACTTC
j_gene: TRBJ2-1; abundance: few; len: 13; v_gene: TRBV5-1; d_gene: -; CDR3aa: CASSLAGGNEQFF; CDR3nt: TGCGCCAGCAGCTTGGCAGGCGGCAATGAGCAGTTCTTC
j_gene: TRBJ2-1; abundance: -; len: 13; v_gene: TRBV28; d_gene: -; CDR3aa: CASERTRVNEQFF; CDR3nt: TGTGCCAGCGAAAGGACTCGTGTGAATGAGCAGTTCTTC
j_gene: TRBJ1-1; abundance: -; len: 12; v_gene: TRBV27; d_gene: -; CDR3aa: CASRIGDTEAFF; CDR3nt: TGTGCCAGCAGGATAGGGGACACTGAAGCTTTCTTT
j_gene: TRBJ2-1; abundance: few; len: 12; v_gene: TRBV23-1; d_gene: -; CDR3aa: CAPRGREDEQFF; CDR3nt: TGCGCCCCGCGGGGTCGGGAAGATGAGCAGTTCTTC
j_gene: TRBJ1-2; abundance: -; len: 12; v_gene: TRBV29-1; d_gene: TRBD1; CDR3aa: CSVDRGDYGYTF; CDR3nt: TGCAGCGTAGACAGGGGAGACTATGGCTACACCTTC
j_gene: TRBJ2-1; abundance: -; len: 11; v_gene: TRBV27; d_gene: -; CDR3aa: CASSFDNEQFF; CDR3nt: TGTGCCAGCAGTTTCGACAATGAGCAGTTCTTC
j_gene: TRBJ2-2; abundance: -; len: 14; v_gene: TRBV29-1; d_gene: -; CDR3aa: CSVEEQDDTGELFF; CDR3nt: TGCAGCGTTGAGGAACAGGATGACACCGGGGAGCTGTTTTTT
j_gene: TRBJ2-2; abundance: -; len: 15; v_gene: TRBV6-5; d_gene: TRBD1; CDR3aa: CASSHRDRNTGELFF; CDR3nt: TGTGCCAGCAGTCACCGGGACAGAAACACCGGGGAGCTGTTTTTT
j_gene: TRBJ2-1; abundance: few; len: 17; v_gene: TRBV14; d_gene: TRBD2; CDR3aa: CASSPLVGGPSYNEQFF; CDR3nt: TGTGCCAGCAGCCCCCTCGTGGGAGGGCCGTCCTACAATGAGCAGTTCTTC
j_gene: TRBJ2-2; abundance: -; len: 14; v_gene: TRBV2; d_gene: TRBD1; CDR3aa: CATLGQGGSGELFF; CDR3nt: TGTGCCACCCTTGGACAGGGTGGATCCGGGGAGCTGTTTTTT
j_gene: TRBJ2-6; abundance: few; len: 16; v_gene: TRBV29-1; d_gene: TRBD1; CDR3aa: CSVLGTEPSGANVLTF; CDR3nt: TGCAGCGTCCTGGGGACAGAACCTTCTGGGGCCAACGTCCTGACTTTC
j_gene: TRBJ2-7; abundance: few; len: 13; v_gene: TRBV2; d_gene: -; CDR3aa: CAGRRRTGDEQYF; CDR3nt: TGTGCCGGCCGGAGAAGGACTGGGGACGAGCAGTACTTC
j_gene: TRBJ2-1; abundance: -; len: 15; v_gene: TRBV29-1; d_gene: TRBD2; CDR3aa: CSVNPPGLANNEQFF; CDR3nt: TGCAGCGTAAATCCCCCGGGACTAGCAAACAATGAGCAGTTCTTC
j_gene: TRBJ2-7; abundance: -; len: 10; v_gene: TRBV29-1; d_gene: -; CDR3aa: CSVRVPEQYF; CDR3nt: TGCAGCGTTAGGGTCCCCGAGCAGTACTTC
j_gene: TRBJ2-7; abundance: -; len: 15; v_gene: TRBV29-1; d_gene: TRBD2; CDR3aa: CSVEEALAGEYEQYF; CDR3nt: TGCAGCGTTGAAGAAGCGCTAGCGGGGGAATACGAGCAGTACTTC
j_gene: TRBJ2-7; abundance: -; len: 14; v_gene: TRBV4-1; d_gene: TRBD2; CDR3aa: CASSQFLAGDEQYF; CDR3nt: TGCGCCAGCAGCCAGTTTCTAGCGGGAGACGAGCAGTACTTC
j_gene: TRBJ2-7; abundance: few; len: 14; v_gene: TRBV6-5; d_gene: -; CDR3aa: CASSEEAEASEQYF; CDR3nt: TGTGCCAGCAGCGAGGAGGCGGAGGCGTCCGAGCAGTACTTC
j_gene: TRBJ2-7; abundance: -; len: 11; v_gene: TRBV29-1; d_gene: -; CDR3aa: CSVDRDHEQYF; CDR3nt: TGCAGCGTTGACAGGGATCACGAGCAGTACTTC
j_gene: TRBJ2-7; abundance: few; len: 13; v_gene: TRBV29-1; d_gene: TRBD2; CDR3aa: CSVADSGSDEQYF; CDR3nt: TGCAGCGTTGCTGATAGCGGGAGCGACGAGCAGTACTTC
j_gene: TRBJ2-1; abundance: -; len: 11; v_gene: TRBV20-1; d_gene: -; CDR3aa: CSAPTNNEQFF; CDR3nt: TGCAGTGCTCCTACGAACAATGAGCAGTTCTTC
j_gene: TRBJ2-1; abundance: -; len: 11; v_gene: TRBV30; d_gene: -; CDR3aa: CACRPGVEQFF; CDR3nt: TGTGCCTGTCGCCCAGGGGTTGAGCAGTTCTTC
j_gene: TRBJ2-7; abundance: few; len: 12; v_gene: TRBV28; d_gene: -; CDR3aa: CASKTGPIEQYF; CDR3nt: TGTGCCAGCAAAACAGGGCCAATCGAGCAGTACTTC
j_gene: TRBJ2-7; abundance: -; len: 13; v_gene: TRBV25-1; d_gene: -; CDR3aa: CASSGRGSYEQYF; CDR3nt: TGTGCCAGCAGTGGAAGAGGATCCTACGAGCAGTACTTC
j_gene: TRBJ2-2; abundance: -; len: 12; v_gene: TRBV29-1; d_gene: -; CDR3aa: CSVAQAAGELFF; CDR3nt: TGCAGCGTCGCCCAGGCAGCCGGGGAGCTGTTTTTT
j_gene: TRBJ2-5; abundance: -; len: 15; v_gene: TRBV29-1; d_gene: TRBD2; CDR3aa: CSVDWLAGFQETQYF; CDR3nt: TGCAGCGTTGATTGGCTAGCGGGCTTCCAAGAGACCCAGTACTTC
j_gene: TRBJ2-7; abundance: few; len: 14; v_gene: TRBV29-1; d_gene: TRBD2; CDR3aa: CSVVLGLAAYEQYF; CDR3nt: TGCAGCGTTGTCCTGGGACTAGCGGCATACGAGCAGTACTTC
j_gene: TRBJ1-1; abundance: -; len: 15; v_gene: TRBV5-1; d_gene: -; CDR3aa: CASSLEHFMNTEAFF; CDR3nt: TGCGCCAGCAGCTTGGAACATTTCATGAACACTGAAGCTTTCTTT
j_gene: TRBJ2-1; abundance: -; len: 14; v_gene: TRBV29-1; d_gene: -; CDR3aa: CSVESEPLYNEQFF; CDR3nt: TGCAGCGTTGAATCGGAGCCTCTTTACAATGAGCAGTTCTTC
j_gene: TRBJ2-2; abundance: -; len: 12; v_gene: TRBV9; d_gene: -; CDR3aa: CASSLGPGELFF; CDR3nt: TGTGCCAGCAGCCTTGGGCCCGGGGAGCTGTTTTTT
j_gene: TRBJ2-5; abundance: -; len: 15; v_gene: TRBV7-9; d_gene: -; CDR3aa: CASSYPQGLQETQYF; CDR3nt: TGTGCCAGCAGCTATCCACAGGGCCTACAAGAGACCCAGTACTTC
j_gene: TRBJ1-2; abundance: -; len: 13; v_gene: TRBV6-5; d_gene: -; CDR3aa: CASSDLSVYGYTF; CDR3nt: TGTGCCAGCAGTGATTTGTCAGTTTATGGCTACACCTTC
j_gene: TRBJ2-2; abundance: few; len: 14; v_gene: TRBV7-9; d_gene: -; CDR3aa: CASSSLGESGELFF; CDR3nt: TGTGCCAGCAGCTCATTAGGGGAGTCCGGGGAGCTGTTTTTT
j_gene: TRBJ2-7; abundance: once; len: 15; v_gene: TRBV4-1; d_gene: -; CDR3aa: CASRATIDNSYEQYF; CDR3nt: TGCGCCAGCAGGGCAACGATTGACAACTCCTACGAGCAGTACTTC
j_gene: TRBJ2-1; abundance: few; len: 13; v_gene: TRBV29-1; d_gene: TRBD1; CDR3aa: CSVQGVFDNEQFF; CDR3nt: TGCAGCGTACAGGGGGTCTTTGACAATGAGCAGTTCTTC
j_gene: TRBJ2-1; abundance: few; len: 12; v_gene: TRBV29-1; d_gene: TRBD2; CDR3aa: CSVAGGYNEQFF; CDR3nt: TGCAGCGTTGCGGGAGGTTACAATGAGCAGTTCTTC
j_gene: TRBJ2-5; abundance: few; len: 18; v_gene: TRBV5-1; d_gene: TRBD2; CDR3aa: CASSLVGTSGSIVETQYF; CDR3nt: TGCGCCAGCAGCTTGGTGGGGACTAGCGGGAGTATTGTAGAGACCCAGTACTTC
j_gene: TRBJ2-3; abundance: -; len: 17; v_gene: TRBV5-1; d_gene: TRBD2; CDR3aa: CASSSRGPGGPADTQYF; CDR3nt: TGCGCCAGCAGCTCCCGGGGTCCGGGGGGGCCCGCAGATACGCAGTATTTT
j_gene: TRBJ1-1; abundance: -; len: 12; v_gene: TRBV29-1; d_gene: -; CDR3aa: CSVEEGTVEAFF; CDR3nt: TGCAGCGTTGAAGAGGGGACGGTTGAAGCTTTCTTT
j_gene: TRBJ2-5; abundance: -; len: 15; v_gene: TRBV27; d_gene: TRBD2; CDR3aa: CASSLDSGGAGTQYF; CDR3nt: TGTGCCAGCAGTTTGGATAGCGGGGGGGCGGGGACCCAGTACTTC
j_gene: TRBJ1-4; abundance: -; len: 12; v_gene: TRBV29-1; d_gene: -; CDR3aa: CSVEAGNDKLFF; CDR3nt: TGCAGCGTTGAAGCGGGGAATGACAAACTGTTTTTT
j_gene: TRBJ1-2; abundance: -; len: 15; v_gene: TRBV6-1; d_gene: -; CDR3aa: CASSEAGIVTYGYTF; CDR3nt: TGTGCCAGCAGTGAAGCAGGCATAGTGACCTATGGCTACACCTTC
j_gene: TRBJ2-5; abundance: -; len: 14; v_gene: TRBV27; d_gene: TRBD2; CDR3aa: CASRPTSGSETQYF; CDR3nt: TGTGCCAGCAGACCGACTAGCGGGAGTGAGACCCAGTACTTC
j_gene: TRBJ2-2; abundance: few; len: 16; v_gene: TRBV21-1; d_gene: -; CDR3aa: CASSKVKGAHTGELFF; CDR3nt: TGTGCCAGCAGCAAAGTGAAGGGGGCGCACACCGGGGAGCTGTTTTTT
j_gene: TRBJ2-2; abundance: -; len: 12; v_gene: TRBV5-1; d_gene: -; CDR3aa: CASSLAGGELFF; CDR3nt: TGCGCCAGCAGCTTGGCCGGCGGGGAGCTGTTTTTT